The rows below give T cell receptor beta chains drawn from one sample of a study of T cell responses to AZD1222 COVID-19 vaccine. Sequencing used immunoSEQ multiplex PCR; TCRdb keeps in-frame clones, though not all of them. The sample gives 200,000 to 300,000 clones, roughly 93% of which show up once; around 0.5% is in the top ten. The source was peripheral blood, collected on day 0 of AZD1222 vaccination. The receptors derive from an adult in good health. Each CDR3 is given with its conserved first and last residue. The order of the fields is D gene, clone size, V gene, J gene, CDR3 DNA, CDR3 protein. D genes are given only for firm matches. Clone size, where shown, is once, few, many, or a class for clones that have expanded.

-	-	TRBV18	TRBJ2-7	TGTGCCAGCTCACCAGGGGGGAGCTCCTACGAGCAGTACTTC	CASSPGGSSYEQYF
-	-	TRBV10-3	TRBJ2-5	TGTGCCACTGTCCAGGGCTTAGATACCCAAGAGACCCAGTACTTC	CATVQGLDTQETQYF
-	-	TRBV6-2/TRBV6-3	TRBJ2-7	TGTGCCAGCAGTTACTCGAAAGAGGGAGCGGCCAATTCCTACGAGCAGTACTTC	CASSYSKEGAANSYEQYF
-	-	TRBV5-6	TRBJ1-6	TGTGTTTCGGGGGCCGGGAGCGGTTCACCCCTCCACTTT	CVSGAGSGSPLHF
TRBD1	once	TRBV30	TRBJ1-3	TGTGCCTGGAGTCACACCCGGGGACAGGGCCATACTTCCGCAAACACCATATATTTT	CAWSHTRGQGHTSANTIYF
-	once	TRBV11-2	TRBJ2-1	TGTGCCAGCAGCTCCCTCGGGAGTCCGGCCTACAATGAGCAGTTCTTC	CASSSLGSPAYNEQFF
-	-	TRBV27	TRBJ2-7	TGTGCCAGCAGCTTGCGGGGATCCTACGAGCAGTACTTC	CASSLRGSYEQYF
-	-	TRBV5-6	TRBJ1-2	TGTGCCAGCAGCTTGGCCGAGGGTATCAATGGCTACACCTTC	CASSLAEGINGYTF
TRBD2	-	TRBV13	TRBJ2-3	TGTGCCAGCAGCCCCGGGACTAGCGGTCATACGCAGTATTTT	CASSPGTSGHTQYF
-	-	TRBV18	TRBJ2-7	TGTGCCAGCTCACCAGGCCTTCCTACCTACGAGCAGTACTTC	CASSPGLPTYEQYF
TRBD2	-	TRBV10-3	TRBJ2-5	TGTGCCATCAGGGAGGGCGCGGGGGGGCTTGAGACCCAGTACTTC	CAIREGAGGLETQYF
-	-	TRBV2	TRBJ2-1	TGTGCCAGCAGCCGGACTTACTCCTACAATGAGCAGTTCTTC	CASSRTYSYNEQFF
-	-	TRBV7-3	TRBJ2-7	TGTGCCAGCAGCTTGGCCGGACTGACAGGCGAGCAGTACTTC	CASSLAGLTGEQYF
-	-	TRBV12-3/TRBV12-4	TRBJ1-5	TGTGCCAGCACCATGACAGACAATCAGCCCCAGCATTTT	CASTMTDNQPQHF
TRBD1	-	TRBV27	TRBJ2-2	TGTGCCAGCAAGACCGACAGGGGGCGTATTGGAGAGCTGTTTTTT	CASKTDRGRIGELFF
-	-	TRBV4-3	TRBJ2-6	TGCGCCAGCAGCCAAGCCCGGGGTCCTGGTGGGGCCAACGTCCTGACTTTC	CASSQARGPGGANVLTF
TRBD1	-	TRBV4-1	TRBJ1-3	TGCGCCAGCAGCCAAGAGCCACAGGGGCCATTAGGAAACACCATATATTTT	CASSQEPQGPLGNTIYF
-	-	TRBV5-4	TRBJ1-6	TGTGCCAGCAGCTTAGGGACACCCAGTTCACCCCTCCACTTT	CASSLGTPSSPLHF
-	-	TRBV5-1	TRBJ1-2	TGCGCCAGCAGCTTGGGGGACCGTAACTATGGCTACACCTTC	CASSLGDRNYGYTF
TRBD1	-	TRBV6-5	TRBJ2-7	TGTGCCAGCAGTTACTCGGGGACAGGGGACTACGAGCAGTACTTC	CASSYSGTGDYEQYF
-	-	TRBV15	TRBJ2-3	TGTGCCACCAGCAGAGGCCGGTCCACAGATACGCAGTATTTT	CATSRGRSTDTQYF
-	-	TRBV28	TRBJ1-1	TGTGCCAGCAGTTTATCGCGACAGTCTGAAGCTTTCTTT	CASSLSRQSEAFF
TRBD2	-	TRBV12-3/TRBV12-4	TRBJ2-1	TGTGCCAGCAGTTGGACTAGGTGGAATGAGCAGTTCTTC	CASSWTRWNEQFF
TRBD1	-	TRBV10-3	TRBJ2-7	TGTGCCATCAGAGGGGGAGCAGGGGGCAACGAGCAGTACTTC	CAIRGGAGGNEQYF
TRBD1	-	TRBV6-5	TRBJ1-2	TGTGCCAGCAGTTACAAGCAGGGGGATGGCTACACCTTC	CASSYKQGDGYTF
-	-	TRBV7-2	TRBJ1-1	TGTGCCAGTGGGGCCCTATTGAACACTGAAGCTTTCTTT	CASGALLNTEAFF
TRBD2	-	TRBV15	TRBJ2-5	TGTGCCACCAGCAAAGCCCCCCCCGGGACTAGCGGGAGGGGGGAGACCCAGTACTTC	CATSKAPPGTSGRGETQYF
-	once	TRBV13	TRBJ2-3	TGTGCCAGCAGCCCAGCGGGCACAGATACGCAGTATTTT	CASSPAGTDTQYF
-	-	TRBV6-5	TRBJ2-6	TGTGCCAGCAGTTACTCCGGCTACTCTGGGGCCAACGTCCTGACTTTC	CASSYSGYSGANVLTF
TRBD2	few	TRBV20-1	TRBJ2-7	TGCAGTGCTAGTTCGGCTAGCGGGAGAAGGCAGTACTTC	CSASSASGRRQYF
TRBD1	-	TRBV10-3	TRBJ2-3	TGTGCCATCAGGGCCGGGACAGGCATCACAGATACGCAGTATTTT	CAIRAGTGITDTQYF
-	-	TRBV19	TRBJ1-4	TGTGCCAGTAGTCCCAGGACAGCTGCAACTAATGAAAAACTGTTTTTT	CASSPRTAATNEKLFF
-	-	TRBV2	TRBJ2-1	TGTGCCAGCAGTAGGTCCCGAAACGGGAATGAGCAGTTCTTC	CASSRSRNGNEQFF
TRBD2	-	TRBV19	TRBJ2-3	TGTGCCAGTAAGCGGGAGCACACAGATACGCAGTATTTT	CASKREHTDTQYF
-	-	TRBV18	TRBJ2-1	TGTGCCAGCTCACCCTTCATGGGAGAAGAGCAGTTCTTC	CASSPFMGEEQFF
-	-	TRBV15	TRBJ1-3	TGTGCCACCAGCAGAGATTTAGGGGCCGGAAACACCATATATTTT	CATSRDLGAGNTIYF
TRBD2	once	TRBV2	TRBJ2-7	TGTGCCAGCAAGCGAGGGACTACCTACGAGCAGTACTTC	CASKRGTTYEQYF